This T cell receptor beta chain was sequenced during a study of glioma-infiltrating T cells. Amplification of TCR alpha and beta CDR3 regions from RNA used iRepertoire nested multiplex PCR. Each CDR3 protein is one row after TCRdb ran MiXCR on the multiplex PCR reads. The repertoire holds tens of thousands of distinct CDR3 sequences, with around 42% as singletons. Study-wide points: Above-expected tissue-blood divergence occurred in all gliomas, most in low-grade ones.

This clonotype showed up many times. Its antigen is unknown. The CDR3 has 16 residues. CDR1 and CDR2 from the germline V gene are MGHRA and YSYEKL. The V end lost 0 bases, the J end lost 1 base, and 12 bases lay between the germline ends. The rearrangement links TRBV4-1 to TRBJ1-1; possibly TRBD1 for D (5 bases). Specimen: glioma tissue, nonneoplastic brain tissue, or PBMCs (not recorded which). The clonotype was recovered from a human donor with low-grade glioma or glioblastoma, undergoing nonglioma brain surgery, or in good health (not recorded which). CDR3 residues: CASSQDGGRRNTEAFF. CDR3 in DNA: TGCGCCAGCAGCCAAGATGGGGGGAGGAGGAACACTGAAGCTTTCTTT.